This T cell receptor (beta chain) was sequenced during a study of blood T cell repertoires in COVID-19. Study summary: Acute and convalescent COVID-19 specimens originated in the United States, Italy and Spain. The analysed material was cDNA or gDNA that came from T cells, B-cell-depleted T cells, or PBMCs.

The V gene's germline CDR1 is LGHDT and CDR2 YNNKEL (reference sequence). The V end lost 2 bases, the J end lost 3 bases, and 10 bases lay between the germline ends. The CDR3 has 15 residues. As originally analysed: Counts of nucleated cells, estimated from reference gene primer amplification, were obtained. Some clones are missing from TCRdb's copy, which holds only in-frame ones; the method was immunoSEQ multiplex PCR. That table gives V, J and clone size, and the DNA gave D and trimming. This table holds approximately 110,000 clones, about 80% found once. This clone was seen only once. This chain links TRBV3-1 (or the pseudogene TRBV3-2) with TRBJ1-4; possible D gene TRBD1, 6 bases. Sequencing used peripheral blood. The receptor was derived from a woman in her seventies with acute or convalescent COVID-19. The chain's CDR3 is CASSQTHRANEKLFF. The CDR3 DNA reads as TGTGCCAGCAGCCAAACCCACAGGGCTAATGAAAAACTGTTTTTT.